Each of the 20 T cell receptor beta chains below was sequenced from the same sample in a study of T cell responses to AZD1222 COVID-19 vaccine. Generated by immunoSEQ multiplex PCR, the TCRdb table keeps only in-frame clones and is missing some. This sample has about 120,000 clones, with just over 85% found just once. Sequenced here: peripheral blood, sampled 28 days after the second AZD1222 dose. These receptor sequences come from an adult who received the AZD1222 COVID-19 vaccine.

V usage is TRBV14 and J usage is TRBJ2-2; TRBD1 might be the D (6 bases). Germline V gene data show CDR1 as SGHDN and CDR2 as FVKESK. The CDR3 loop spans 14 amino acids. V was pared by 4 bases and J by 1 base, with 7 bases between. The CDR3 region has the DNA TGTGCCAGCAGCCTACAGGGGAACACCGGGGAGCTGTTTTTT. Amino acids: CASSLQGNTGELFF. The variable domain in full, completed from reference TRBV14 and TRBJ2-2, reads EAGVTQFPSHSVIEKGQTVTLRCDPISGHDNLYWYRRVMGKEIKFLLHFVKESKQDESGMPNNRFLAERTGGTYSTLKVQPAELEDSGVYFCASSLQGNTGELFFGEGSRLTVL.

This chain uses TRBV19 with TRBJ2-6; D gene ambiguous. Germline CDR1 reads LNHDA; CDR2 reads SQIVND (reference sequence). The CDR3 has 15 amino acids. V lost 7 bases and J lost 0, with 10 bases in between. CDR3 bases: TGTGCCAGTATGGCCTTGACCTCTGGGGCCAACGTCCTGACTTTC. This encodes CASMALTSGANVLTF. Full variable domain (remainder filled in from reference TRBV19 and TRBJ2-6): DGGITQSPKYLFRKEGQNVTLSCEQNLNHDAMYWYRQDPGQGLRLIYYSQIVNDFQKGDIAEGYSVSREKKESFPLTVTSAQKNPTAFYLCASMALTSGANVLTFGAGSRLTVL.

This clone was seen a few times. The gene calls are TRBV27 and TRBJ1-2, with TRBD1 matching 12 bases. The CDR3 contains 17 residues. The V segment lost 6 bases and the J segment 3 bases; nucleotides outside the gene matches: 11. Germline V gene data show CDR1 as MNHEY and CDR2 as SMNVEV (reference sequence). The CDR3 nucleotides read TGTGCCAGCAGGACGGGGACAGGGGGCGTAGATGACTATGGCTACACCTTC. Translated: CASRTGTGGVDDYGYTF.

This chain uses TRBV5-1 with TRBJ2-3, with 8 bases identical to TRBD2. The CDR3 runs 16 residues. Trimming took 0 bases from V and 0 from J; bases not matched to a gene: 3. Germline CDR1 and CDR2: SGHRS and YFSETQ. This chain's CDR3 is CASSLGRGESTDTQYF. Here the CDR3 DNA reads TGCGCCAGCAGCTTGGGGCGGGGGGAGAGCACAGATACGCAGTATTTT.

The chain carries TRBV7-6 and TRBJ2-3; D call uncertain. With 5 bases removed from V and 5 bases from J, the gap between germline ends came to 8 bases. The CDR3 covers 12 residues. The germline V gene has CDR1 SGHVS and CDR2 FNYEAQ. Here the CDR3 reads CASSPSRDTQYF. The CDR3 DNA follows: TGTGCCAGCAGCCCCTCCCGAGATACGCAGTATTTT.

V is TRBV28 and J is TRBJ1-5, with 8 positions matching TRBD1. The CDR3 runs 15 residues. Germline trimming cut 5 bases from V and 4 bases from J; bases unmatched to any gene: 7. The germline gives CDR1 MDHEN, CDR2 SYDVKM. CDR3 in amino acids: CASSPPRQGNQPQHF. In DNA, the CDR3 is TGTGCCAGCAGTCCCCCCAGACAGGGGAATCAGCCCCAGCATTTT. Looking up the rest from reference TRBV28 and TRBJ1-5 gives the full variable domain: DVKVTQSSRYLVKRTGEKVFLECVQDMDHENMFWYRQDPGLGLRLIYFSYDVKMKEKGDIPEGYSVSREKKERFSLILESASTNQTSMYLCASSPPRQGNQPQHFGDGTRLSIL.

The V call is TRBV20-1, the J call TRBJ2-3; D unresolved. The CDR3 is 11 amino acids. CDR1 and CDR2 from the germline V gene are DFQATT and SNEGSKA (reference sequence). Trimming removed 6 bases at V and 0 bases at J, with 4 bases between. CDR3 region: CSAGSTDTQYF. For the CDR3, the DNA is TGCAGTGCGGGGAGCACAGATACGCAGTATTTT.

In this sample, this clone turned up once. This sequence joins TRBV4-1 and TRBJ2-7, with 7 bases aligning to TRBD1. The germline V gene encodes CDR1 MGHRA and CDR2 YSYEKL. J lost 2 bases, V lost 5 bases, and 9 bases had no gene match. The CDR3 is made up of 15 amino acids. CDR3 sequence: CASSISGTETYEQYF. CDR3 sequence (DNA): TGCGCCAGCAGCATCTCCGGGACAGAGACCTACGAGCAGTACTTC.

The chain couples TRBV5-4 to TRBJ1-5, with 8 nucleotides matching TRBD1. Trimming at V came to 4 bases and at J to 1 base, leaving 4 bases not matched to a gene. Germline V gives CDR1 SGHNT, CDR2 YYREEE (reference sequence). The CDR3 is made up of 15 amino acids. For the CDR3, the DNA is TGTGCCAGCAGCCTCCAGGGGGCGAGCAATCAGCCCCAGCATTTT. Its translation is CASSLQGASNQPQHF.

The rearrangement uses TRBV19 and TRBJ2-2; D gene uncertain. This CDR3 has 11 amino acids. The germline CDR1 and CDR2 sequences are LNHDA and SQIVND (reference sequence). Trimming took off 1 base at V and 7 bases at J, with 1 base between the two ends. The CDR3 DNA reads as TGTGCCAGTAGTATAGGCGGGGAGCTGTTTTTT. Translating it yields CASSIGGELFF.

The chain links TRBV7-2 to TRBJ2-1; either TRBD1 or TRBD2 may fit D (6 bases each). The length of the CDR3 is 14 residues. Germline CDR1 and CDR2: SGHTA and FQGNSA. The V end lost 5 bases, the J end lost 7 bases, and 15 bases lay between the germline ends. The CDR3 here is CASSVTGSGNEQFF. Written as DNA, the CDR3 is TGTGCCAGCAGCGTAACAGGGAGCGGGAATGAGCAGTTCTTC.

The chain carries TRBV11-2 and TRBJ2-3; D perhaps matches TRBD1 (6 bases). Between the trimmed V and J ends, which lost 2 bases and 3 bases, there was a span of 12 bases. The CDR3 has 15 residues. The V gene's germline CDR1 is SGHAT and CDR2 FQNNGV. CDR3 protein: CASSLTGLGTDTQYF. In nucleotides, the CDR3 is TGTGCCAGCAGCTTAACAGGGTTGGGGACAGATACGCAGTATTTT.

In DNA form, the CDR3 reads TGTGCCAGCAGACACGGGGGGGTAACTAATGAAAAACTGTTTTTT. Protein product: CASRHGGVTNEKLFF. This chain links TRBV7-2 with TRBJ1-4; tentatively, D is TRBD1 (5 bases). CDR1 SGHTA and CDR2 FQGNSA come from the germline V gene. Deletions cut 6 bases from V and 1 base from J, with 12 bases between. The CDR3 spans 15 residues.

This clone came up a few times. V gene TRBV27 combines with J gene TRBJ1-5; D is perhaps TRBD1 (6 bases). Germline CDR1 is MNHEY and CDR2 is SMNVEV (reference sequence). CDR3 length: 16 residues. Trimming took 6 bases from V and 3 from J, leaving 18 bases between them. CDR3 residues: CASSSLNRALNQPQHF. CDR3 sequence (DNA): TGTGCCAGCAGCTCCCTGAACAGGGCCCTCAATCAGCCCCAGCATTTT.

The CDR3 bases are TGTGCCAGCAGCTCCCGGACTAGCGGGGGCACAGATACGCAGTATTTT. Its protein is CASSSRTSGGTDTQYF. J is TRBJ2-3 and V is TRBV7-2; 12 bases map to TRBD2. V shed 4 bases and J 1 base; nucleotides not matched to a gene: 3. This CDR3 has 16 amino acids. CDR1 is SGHTA, CDR2 FQGNSA, per germline.

V and J are TRBV24-1 and TRBJ1-5; no definite D call. The CDR3 runs 15 residues. The V gene's germline CDR1 is KGHDR and CDR2 SFDVKD. The V gene lost 4 bases and the J gene lost 2 bases, with 11 bases spanning the gap. CDR3 loop: CATSESRKGNQPQHF. CDR3 bases: TGTGCCACCAGTGAGTCGCGAAAAGGCAATCAGCCCCAGCATTTT.

The chain uses TRBV4-3 and TRBJ2-6; D gene unclear. This CDR3 is 16 amino acids long. The ends were cut back, 0 bases at V and 1 base at J, with 7 bases in the middle. Germline lookup yields CDR1 LGHNA and CDR2 YSLEER. The CDR3: CASSQDLGSGANVLTF. CDR3 DNA: TGCGCCAGCAGCCAAGATCTCGGGTCTGGGGCCAACGTCCTGACTTTC.

The chain is built from TRBV27 and TRBJ1-1, with D possibly matching TRBD1 (6 bases). Germline-derived CDR1 and CDR2 are MNHEY and SMNVEV (reference sequence). The CDR3 totals 14 residues. Between the trimmed V and J ends, which lost 4 bases and 5 bases, there was a span of 14 bases. The CDR3 DNA reads as TGTGCCAGCAGTTGGTCTCCACAGGGTACTGAAGCTTTCTTT. This translates into CASSWSPQGTEAFF.

The rearrangement joins TRBV7-9 to TRBJ2-7; 8 positions agree with TRBD1. Per germline, CDR1 SEHNR and CDR2 FQNEAQ (reference sequence). The CDR3 runs 11 residues. With V trimmed by 8 bases and J by 5 bases, 2 bases remained unmatched. The chain's CDR3 is CASAQGDEQYF. CDR3 bases: TGTGCCAGCGCACAGGGGGACGAGCAGTACTTC.

This clone was seen a single time. The chain joins TRBV20-1 to TRBJ2-7; D uncertain. The CDR3 length is 11 residues. CDR1 and CDR2 (germline): DFQATT, SNEGSKA (reference sequence). Trimming pared 0 bases from V and 5 bases from J, leaving 5 bases between. The DNA for the CDR3 is TGCAGTGCTAGAGAATTGGACGAGCAGTACTTC. Residues: CSARELDEQYF.